A selection of T cell receptor beta chains follows, all from one sample in a study of T cell responses to AZD1222 COVID-19 vaccine. The data were produced by immunoSEQ multiplex PCR, yet TCRdb's version contains in-frame clones alone and is incomplete. In the table there are fewer than 200,000 clones, approximately 92% of which are singletons. The source material was peripheral blood, sampled on day 0 of AZD1222 vaccination. These receptors came from an adult in good health. Each CDR3 is given with its conserved first and last residue. The order of the fields is J gene, D gene, V gene, clone size, CDR3 DNA, CDR3 protein. A D gene is named only where the DNA matches it firmly. Size values are once, few and many counts, or a class for expanded clones, and some rows have none.

TRBJ1-6 - TRBV5-1 once TGCGCCAGCAGCATAACGGGCCTCCCTAATTCACCCCTCCACTTT CASSITGLPNSPLHF
TRBJ1-5 - TRBV5-1 once TGCGCCAGCAGCGCCGAGCCGACTGCCACGGCGCCCCAGCATTTT CASSAEPTATAPQHF
TRBJ2-7 - TRBV5-1 - TGCGCCAGCAGCGGCGTAGGGGAACCCTACGAGCAGTACTTC CASSGVGEPYEQYF
TRBJ2-5 TRBD1 TRBV5-1 - TGCGCCAGCAGCTTTGAACAGGGGGCCGGAGAGACCCAGTACTTC CASSFEQGAGETQYF
TRBJ2-6 - TRBV3-1/TRBV3-2 - TGTGCCAGCAGCCAAGGACGGTCTGGGGCCAACGTCCTGACTTTC CASSQGRSGANVLTF
TRBJ1-2 - TRBV28 - TGTGCCAGCAGATTAACAGGGTATGGCTACACCTTC CASRLTGYGYTF
TRBJ1-1 TRBD1 TRBV25-1 - TGTGCCAGCAGGCCCTCAGGGGGGTGGACTGAAGCTTTCTTT CASRPSGGWTEAFF
TRBJ1-2 - TRBV6-2/TRBV6-3 - TGTGCCAGCAGTTACGTTCGGAATGGCTACACCTTC CASSYVRNGYTF
TRBJ1-1 - TRBV7-9 - TGTGCCAGCAGCTTAGCGTCGGGACCCACGGGTACTGAAGCTTTCTTT CASSLASGPTGTEAFF
TRBJ1-4 - TRBV7-6 - TGTGCCAGCAGCTTACTACCGGGCCCCGCAGAAAAACTGTTTTTT CASSLLPGPAEKLFF
TRBJ2-7 - TRBV11-1 - TGTGCCAGCAGCTTTCTAGCTGCGGAATATTACGAGCAGTACTTC CASSFLAAEYYEQYF
TRBJ2-3 TRBD2 TRBV11-3 - TGTGCCAGCAGCAGCGGCTTAGCGGGGGGGCGTCGCACAGATACGCAGTATTTT CASSSGLAGGRRTDTQYF
TRBJ1-4 - TRBV2 - TGTGCCAGCACGTGGGCAGGGGTAGAAAAACTGTTTTTT CASTWAGVEKLFF
TRBJ2-7 TRBD2 TRBV29-1 - TGCAGCGTCAGCAGCGGGGGGATCTACGAGCAGTACTTC CSVSSGGIYEQYF
TRBJ1-5 TRBD1 TRBV6-6 - TGTGCCAGCAGTCCTCACTCCGGGACAGCTTATAGCAATCAGCCCCAGCATTTT CASSPHSGTAYSNQPQHF
TRBJ2-3 - TRBV18 - TGTGCCAGCTCACGAGGGGTTAGTAGCACAGATACGCAGTATTTT CASSRGVSSTDTQYF
TRBJ2-7 - TRBV4-1 - TGCGCCAGCAGCCAAGTTGGAGACTACGAGCAGTACTTC CASSQVGDYEQYF
TRBJ2-2 - TRBV5-1 - TGCGCCAGCAGCTTGGACAGGCCAGACTTAGACACCGGGGAGCTGTTTTTT CASSLDRPDLDTGELFF
TRBJ2-5 - TRBV18 - TGTGCCAGCTCACCACAGGACAGAGAGACCCAGTACTTC CASSPQDRETQYF
TRBJ2-7 - TRBV5-4 - TGTGCCAGCAGCGCTAGTGGGGCGGGTGCCTACGAGCAGTACTTC CASSASGAGAYEQYF
TRBJ2-7 - TRBV27 few TGTGCCAGCACCTCGTCCCTCTCCTACGAGCAGTACTTC CASTSSLSYEQYF
TRBJ2-3 TRBD1 TRBV5-6 once TGTGCCAGCAGCTTAGGACAGGGAACCCGAAAGATCGCAGATACGCAGTATTTT CASSLGQGTRKIADTQYF
TRBJ1-1 TRBD1 TRBV29-1 - TGCAGCGTTGCTCAGGGGGCGAGTGCTTTCTTT CSVAQGASAFF
TRBJ1-1 TRBD1 TRBV3-1/TRBV3-2 - TGTGCCAGCAGCCAAGACAGGGGGTTTTTGGAAGCTTTCTTT CASSQDRGFLEAFF